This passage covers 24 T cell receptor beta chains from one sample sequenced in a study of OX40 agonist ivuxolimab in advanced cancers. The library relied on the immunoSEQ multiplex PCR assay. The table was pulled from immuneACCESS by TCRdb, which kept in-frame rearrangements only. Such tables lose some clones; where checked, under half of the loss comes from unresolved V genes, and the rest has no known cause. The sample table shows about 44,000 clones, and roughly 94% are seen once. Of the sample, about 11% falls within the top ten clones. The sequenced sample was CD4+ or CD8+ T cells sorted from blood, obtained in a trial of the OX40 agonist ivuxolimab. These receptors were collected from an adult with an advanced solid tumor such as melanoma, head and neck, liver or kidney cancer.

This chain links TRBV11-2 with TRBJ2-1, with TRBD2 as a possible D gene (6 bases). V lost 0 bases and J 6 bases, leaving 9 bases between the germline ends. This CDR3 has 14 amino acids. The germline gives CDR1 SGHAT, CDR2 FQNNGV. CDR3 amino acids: CASSLDSGVNEQFF. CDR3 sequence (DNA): TGTGCCAGCAGCTTAGATTCGGGGGTCAATGAGCAGTTCTTC.

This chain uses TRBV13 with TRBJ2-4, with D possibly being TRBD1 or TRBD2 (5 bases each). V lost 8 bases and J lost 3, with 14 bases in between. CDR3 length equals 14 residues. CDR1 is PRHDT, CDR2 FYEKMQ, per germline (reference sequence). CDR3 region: CASGGGVHKNIQYF. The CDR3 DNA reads TGTGCCAGCGGGGGTGGAGTACACAAAAACATTCAGTACTTC.

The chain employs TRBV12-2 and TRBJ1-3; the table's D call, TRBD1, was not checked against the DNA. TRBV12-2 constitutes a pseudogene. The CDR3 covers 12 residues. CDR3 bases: TGTGCAAGTCGCTCCAGTGGAAACACCATATATTTT. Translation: CASRSSGNTIYF.

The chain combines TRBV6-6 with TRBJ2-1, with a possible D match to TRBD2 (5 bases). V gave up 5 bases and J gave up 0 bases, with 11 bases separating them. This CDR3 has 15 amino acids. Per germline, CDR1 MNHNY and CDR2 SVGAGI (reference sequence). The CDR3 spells CASSTRASSYNEQFF. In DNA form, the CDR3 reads TGTGCCAGCAGTACTAGAGCAAGCTCCTACAATGAGCAGTTCTTC.

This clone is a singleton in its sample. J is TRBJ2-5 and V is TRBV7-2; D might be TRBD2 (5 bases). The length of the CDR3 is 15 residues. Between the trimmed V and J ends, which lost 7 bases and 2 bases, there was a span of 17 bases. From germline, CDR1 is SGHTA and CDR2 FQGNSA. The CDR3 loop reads CASTQRSDPQETQYF. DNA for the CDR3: TGTGCCAGCACGCAGCGGAGTGATCCGCAAGAGACCCAGTACTTC.

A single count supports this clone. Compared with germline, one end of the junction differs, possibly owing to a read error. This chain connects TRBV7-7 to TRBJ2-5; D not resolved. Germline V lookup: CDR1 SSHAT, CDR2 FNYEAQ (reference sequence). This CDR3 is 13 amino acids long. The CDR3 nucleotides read TGTGCTAGCAGCTTAGATAGCCGAGAGACCCAGTACTTC. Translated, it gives CASSLDSRETQYF.

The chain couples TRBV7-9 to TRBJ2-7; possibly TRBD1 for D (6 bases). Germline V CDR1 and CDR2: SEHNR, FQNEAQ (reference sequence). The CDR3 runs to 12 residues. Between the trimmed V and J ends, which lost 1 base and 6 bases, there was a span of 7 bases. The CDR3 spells CASSLGGGEQYF. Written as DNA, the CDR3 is TGTGCCAGCAGCTTAGGAGGGGGCGAGCAGTACTTC.

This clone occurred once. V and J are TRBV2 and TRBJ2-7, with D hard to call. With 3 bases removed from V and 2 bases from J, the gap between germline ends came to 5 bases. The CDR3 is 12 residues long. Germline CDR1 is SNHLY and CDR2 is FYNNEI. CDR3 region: CASSDKTYEQYF. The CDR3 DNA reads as TGTGCCAGCAGTGACAAAACCTACGAGCAGTACTTC.

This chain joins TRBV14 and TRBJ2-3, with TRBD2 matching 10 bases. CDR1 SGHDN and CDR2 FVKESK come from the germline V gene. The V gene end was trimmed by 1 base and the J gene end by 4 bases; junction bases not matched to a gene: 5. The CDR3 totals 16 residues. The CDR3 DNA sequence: TGTGCCAGCAGCCAAGTTCTAGCGGGAGTTTCAGATACGCAGTATTTT. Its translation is CASSQVLAGVSDTQYF. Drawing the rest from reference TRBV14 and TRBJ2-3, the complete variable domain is EAGVTQFPSHSVIEKGQTVTLRCDPISGHDNLYWYRRVMGKEIKFLLHFVKESKQDESGMPNNRFLAERTGGTYSTLKVQPAELEDSGVYFCASSQVLAGVSDTQYFGPGTRLTVL.

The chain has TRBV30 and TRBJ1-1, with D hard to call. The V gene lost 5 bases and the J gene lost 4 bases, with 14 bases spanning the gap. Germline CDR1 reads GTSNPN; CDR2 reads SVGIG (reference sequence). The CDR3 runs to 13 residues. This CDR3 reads CAWGLTTVTEAFF. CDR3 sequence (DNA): TGTGCCTGGGGCCTGACCACGGTCACTGAAGCTTTCTTT.

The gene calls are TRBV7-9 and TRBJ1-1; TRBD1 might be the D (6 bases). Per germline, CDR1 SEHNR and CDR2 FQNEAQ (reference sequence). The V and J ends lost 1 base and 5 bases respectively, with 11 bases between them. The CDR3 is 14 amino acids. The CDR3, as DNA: TGTGCCAGCAGCTTAGGGGGGCTTCGGACTGAAGCTTTCTTT. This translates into CASSLGGLRTEAFF. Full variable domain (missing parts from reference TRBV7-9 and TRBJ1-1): DTGVSQNPRHKITKRGQNVTFRCDPISEHNRLYWYRQTLGQGPEFLTYFQNEAQLEKSRLLSDRFSAERPKGSFSTLEIQRTEQGDSAMYLCASSLGGLRTEAFFGQGTRLTVV.

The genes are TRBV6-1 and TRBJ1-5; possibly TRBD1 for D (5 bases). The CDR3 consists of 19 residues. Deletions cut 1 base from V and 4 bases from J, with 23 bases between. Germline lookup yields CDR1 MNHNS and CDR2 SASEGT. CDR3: CASSEVQIDLLGTNQPQHF. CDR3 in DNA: TGTGCCAGCAGTGAAGTTCAAATAGACCTCTTAGGGACGAATCAGCCCCAGCATTTT.

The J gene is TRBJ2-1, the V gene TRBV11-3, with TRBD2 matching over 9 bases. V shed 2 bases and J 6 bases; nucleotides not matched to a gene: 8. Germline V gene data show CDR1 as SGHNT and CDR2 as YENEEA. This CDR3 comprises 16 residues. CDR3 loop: CASSLRASGELNEQFF. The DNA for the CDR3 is TGTGCCAGCAGCTTAAGGGCTAGCGGGGAGCTCAATGAGCAGTTCTTC.

The CDR3, as DNA: TGTGCCAGCAGTCCCCGAACCGATGGTAACAATGAGCAGTTCTTC. Amino acids: CASSPRTDGNNEQFF. The chain couples TRBV27 to TRBJ2-1, with no clear D. CDR3 length: 15 amino acids. Deletions cut 5 bases from V and 5 bases from J, with 16 bases between. Per germline, CDR1 MNHEY and CDR2 SMNVEV (reference sequence).

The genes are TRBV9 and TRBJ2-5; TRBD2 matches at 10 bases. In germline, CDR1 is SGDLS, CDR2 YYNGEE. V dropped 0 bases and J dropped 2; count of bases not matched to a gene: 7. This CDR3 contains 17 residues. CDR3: CASSVGRTSGPQETQYF. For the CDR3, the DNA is TGTGCCAGCAGCGTAGGTAGGACTAGCGGTCCTCAAGAGACCCAGTACTTC.

CDR3 bases: TGTGCCACCAGCAGAGCGAGAACCTCCACAGATACGCAGTATTTT. It codes for CATSRARTSTDTQYF. The chain is built from TRBV15 and TRBJ2-3; no clear D. The CDR3 contains 15 residues. V gave up 1 base and J gave up 2 bases, with 10 bases separating them. In germline, CDR1 is LNHNV, CDR2 YYDKDF (reference sequence).

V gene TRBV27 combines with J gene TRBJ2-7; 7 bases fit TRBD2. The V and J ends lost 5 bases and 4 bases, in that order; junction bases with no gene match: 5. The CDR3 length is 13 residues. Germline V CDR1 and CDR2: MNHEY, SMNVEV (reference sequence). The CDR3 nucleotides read TGTGCCAGCAGTATACTAGCGAGTTACGAGCAGTACTTC. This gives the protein CASSILASYEQYF.

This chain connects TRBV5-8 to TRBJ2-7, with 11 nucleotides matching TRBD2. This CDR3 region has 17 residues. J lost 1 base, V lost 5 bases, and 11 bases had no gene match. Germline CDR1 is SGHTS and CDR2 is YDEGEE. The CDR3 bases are TGTGCCAGCAGACAAATTACCGGGACTAGCGGATCCTACGAGCAGTACTTC. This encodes CASRQITGTSGSYEQYF.

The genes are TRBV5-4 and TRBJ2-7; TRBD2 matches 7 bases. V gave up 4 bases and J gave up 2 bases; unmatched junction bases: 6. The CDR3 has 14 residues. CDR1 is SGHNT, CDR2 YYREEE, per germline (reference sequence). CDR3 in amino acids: CASSKRDSPYEQYF. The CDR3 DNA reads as TGTGCCAGCAGCAAGCGGGACTCTCCCTACGAGCAGTACTTC.

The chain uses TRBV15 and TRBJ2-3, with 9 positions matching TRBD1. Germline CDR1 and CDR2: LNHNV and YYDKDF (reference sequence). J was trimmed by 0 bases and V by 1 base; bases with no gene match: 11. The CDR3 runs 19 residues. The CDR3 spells CATSRGEWDREPSTDTQYF. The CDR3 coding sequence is TGTGCCACCAGCAGAGGAGAGTGGGACAGGGAACCTAGCACAGATACGCAGTATTTT.

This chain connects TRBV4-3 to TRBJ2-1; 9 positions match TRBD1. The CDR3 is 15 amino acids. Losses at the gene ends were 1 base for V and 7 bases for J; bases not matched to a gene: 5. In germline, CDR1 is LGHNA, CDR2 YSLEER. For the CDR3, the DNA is TGCGCCAGCAGCCAAGGGTCCGGGACAGGGAATGAGCAGTTCTTC. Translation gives CASSQGSGTGNEQFF.

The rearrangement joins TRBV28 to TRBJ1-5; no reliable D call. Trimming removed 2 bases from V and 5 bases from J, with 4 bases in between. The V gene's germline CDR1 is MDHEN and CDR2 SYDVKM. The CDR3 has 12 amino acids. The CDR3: CASSLGYQPQHF. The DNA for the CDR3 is TGTGCCAGCAGTTTAGGTTATCAGCCCCAGCATTTT.

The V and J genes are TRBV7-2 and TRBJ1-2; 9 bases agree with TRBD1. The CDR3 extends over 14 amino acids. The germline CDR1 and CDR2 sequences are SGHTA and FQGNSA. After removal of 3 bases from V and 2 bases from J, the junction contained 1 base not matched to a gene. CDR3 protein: CASSFDRGNYGYTF. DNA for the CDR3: TGTGCCAGCAGCTTCGACAGGGGGAACTATGGCTACACCTTC.

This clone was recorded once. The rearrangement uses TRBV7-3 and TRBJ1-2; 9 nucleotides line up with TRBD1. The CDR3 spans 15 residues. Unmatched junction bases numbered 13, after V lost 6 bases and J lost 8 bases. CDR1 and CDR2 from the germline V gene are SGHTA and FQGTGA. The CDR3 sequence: CASSSTGQGREGYTF. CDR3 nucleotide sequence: TGTGCCAGCAGTTCCACGGGACAGGGTAGGGAGGGCTACACCTTC.